Below, 4 T cell receptor beta chains from the same sample are listed, as sequenced in a study of blood T cell repertoires in COVID-19. Here immunoSEQ multiplex PCR was the method, and the copy in TCRdb shows in-frame clones only, minus some. The table lists hundreds of thousands of clones, around four fifths of them singletons. Sequenced input: peripheral blood. These receptor sequences come from a woman at least 80 years old with acute or convalescent COVID-19.

V usage is TRBV11-2 and J usage is TRBJ1-6, with TRBD1 matching 8 bases. Germline V gene lookup returns CDR1 SGHAT and CDR2 FQNNGV. The V segment lost 6 bases and the J segment 9 bases; nucleotides outside the gene matches: 4. The CDR3 is 13 residues long. The CDR3 here is CASSGTGTSPLHF. DNA of the CDR3: TGTGCCAGCAGTGGGACAGGTACTTCACCCCTCCACTTT.

This clone was counted only a few times. V is TRBV10-3 and J is TRBJ1-6; maybe TRBD1 (6 bases). CDR1 is ENHRY, CDR2 SYGVKD, per germline. V was clipped by 8 bases and J by 10 bases, with 12 bases between them. CDR3 length: 12 amino acids. The CDR3 sequence is CAIRGARSPLHF. DNA for the CDR3: TGTGCCATCCGGGGGGCTCGGTCACCCCTCCACTTT.

The J gene is TRBJ2-3, the V gene TRBV4-3, with 14 bases lining up with TRBD2. After removal of 4 bases from V and 0 bases from J, the junction contained 6 bases not matched to a gene. Germline CDR1 LGHNA, CDR2 YSLEER. CDR3 length equals 18 residues. CDR3 residues: CASSLGLAGGSSTDTQYF. DNA for the CDR3: TGCGCCAGCAGCCTAGGACTAGCGGGGGGTTCTAGCACAGATACGCAGTATTTT.

The chain is built from TRBV29-1 and TRBJ1-3; 10 positions agree with TRBD1. V shed 5 bases and J 4 bases; nucleotides not matched to a gene: 8. This CDR3 has 15 amino acids. Germline values: CDR1 SQVTM, CDR2 ANQGSEA. This CDR3 is CSVSTGTGVGNTIYF. CDR3 DNA: TGCAGCGTTTCCACCGGGACAGGGGTGGGAAACACCATATATTTT.